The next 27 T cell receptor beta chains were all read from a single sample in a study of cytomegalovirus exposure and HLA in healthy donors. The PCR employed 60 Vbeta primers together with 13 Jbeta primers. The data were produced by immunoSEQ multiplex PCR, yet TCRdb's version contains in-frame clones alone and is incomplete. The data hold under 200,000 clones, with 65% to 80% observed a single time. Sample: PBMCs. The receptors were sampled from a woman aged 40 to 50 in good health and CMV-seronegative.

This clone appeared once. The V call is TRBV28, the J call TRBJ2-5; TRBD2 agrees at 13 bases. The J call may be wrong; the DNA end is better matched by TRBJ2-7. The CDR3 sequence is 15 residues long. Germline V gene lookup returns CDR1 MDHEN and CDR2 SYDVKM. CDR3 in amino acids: CASSIGTSGIYEQYF. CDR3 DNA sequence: TGTGCCAGCAGTATCGGGACTAGCGGGATCTACGAGCAGTACTTC.

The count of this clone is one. CDR3 DNA sequence: TGCGCCAGCAGCCTCATACAGGGACACTATGGCTACACCTTC. Translated, it gives CASSLIQGHYGYTF. The genes are TRBV5-1 and TRBJ1-2, with TRBD1 as a possible D gene (6 bases). V was shortened by 4 bases and J by 3 bases, with 13 bases between the two germline ends. CDR1 is SGHRS and CDR2 is YFSETQ in the germline V gene. This CDR3 has 14 residues.

The CDR3 nucleotides are TGTGCCAGTAGCCAACAGAGCTCTGGAAACACCATATATTTT. Translated, it gives CASSQQSSGNTIYF. The chain combines TRBV19 with TRBJ1-3; D is undetermined. Trimming pared 6 bases from V and 0 bases from J, leaving 9 bases between. There are 14 residues in the CDR3. CDR1 and CDR2 (germline): LNHDA, SQIVND (reference sequence).

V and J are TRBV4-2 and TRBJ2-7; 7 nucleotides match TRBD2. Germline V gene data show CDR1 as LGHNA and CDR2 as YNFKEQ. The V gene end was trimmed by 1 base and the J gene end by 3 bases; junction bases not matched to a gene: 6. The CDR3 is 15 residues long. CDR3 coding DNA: TGTGCCAGCAGCCAAGCCAGAGCGGGAATCTACGAGCAGTACTTC. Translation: CASSQARAGIYEQYF.

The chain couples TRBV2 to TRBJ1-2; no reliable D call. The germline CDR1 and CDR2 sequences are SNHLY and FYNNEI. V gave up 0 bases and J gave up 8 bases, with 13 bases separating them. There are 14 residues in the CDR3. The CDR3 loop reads CASSEASQRGGYTF. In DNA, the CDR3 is TGTGCCAGCAGTGAAGCGAGTCAACGAGGAGGCTACACCTTC. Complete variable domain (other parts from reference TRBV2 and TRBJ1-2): EPEVTQTPSHQVTQMGQEVILRCVPISNHLYFYWYRQILGQKVEFLVSFYNNEISEKSEIFDDQFSVERPDGSNFTLKIRSTKLEDSAMYFCASSEASQRGGYTFGSGTRLTVV.

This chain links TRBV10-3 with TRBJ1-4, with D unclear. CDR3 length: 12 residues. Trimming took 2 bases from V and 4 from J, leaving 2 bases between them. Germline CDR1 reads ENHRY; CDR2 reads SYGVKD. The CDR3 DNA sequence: TGTGCCATCAGTGAGCTTAATGAAAAACTGTTTTTT. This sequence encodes CAISELNEKLFF.

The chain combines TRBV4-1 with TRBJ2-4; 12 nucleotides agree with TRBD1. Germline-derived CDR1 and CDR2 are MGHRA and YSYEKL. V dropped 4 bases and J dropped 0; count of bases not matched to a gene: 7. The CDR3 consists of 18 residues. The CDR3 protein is CASSPWGTGGEAKNIQYF. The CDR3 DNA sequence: TGCGCCAGCAGCCCTTGGGGGACAGGGGGCGAAGCCAAAAACATTCAGTACTTC.

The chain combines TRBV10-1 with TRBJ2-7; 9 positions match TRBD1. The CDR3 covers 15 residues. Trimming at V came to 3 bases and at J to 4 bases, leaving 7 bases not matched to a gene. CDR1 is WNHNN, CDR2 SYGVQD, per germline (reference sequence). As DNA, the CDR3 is TGCGCCAGCAGTGACCGGAGACAGGGGGGATACGAGCAGTACTTC. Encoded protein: CASSDRRQGGYEQYF.

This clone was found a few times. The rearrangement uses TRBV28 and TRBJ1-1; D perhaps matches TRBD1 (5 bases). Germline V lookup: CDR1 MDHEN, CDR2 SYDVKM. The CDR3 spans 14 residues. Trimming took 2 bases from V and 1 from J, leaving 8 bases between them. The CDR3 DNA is TGTGCCAGCAGTTTACACCAGGGGAACACTGAAGCTTTCTTT. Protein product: CASSLHQGNTEAFF.

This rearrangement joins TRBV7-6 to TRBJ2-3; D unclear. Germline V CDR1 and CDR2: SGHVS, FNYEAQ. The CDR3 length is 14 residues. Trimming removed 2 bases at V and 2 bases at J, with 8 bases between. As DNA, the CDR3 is TGTGCCAGCAGCTTAATATCCCTCACAGATACGCAGTATTTT. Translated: CASSLISLTDTQYF.

DNA of the CDR3: TGTGCCAGCAGCCAAGAATCCACAGTTTTCTACGAGCAGTACTTC. Amino acids: CASSQESTVFYEQYF. The chain uses TRBV4-2 and TRBJ2-7, with no clear D. Trimming pared 0 bases from V and 3 bases from J, leaving 12 bases between. Germline V gene lookup returns CDR1 LGHNA and CDR2 YNFKEQ. This CDR3 comprises 15 residues.

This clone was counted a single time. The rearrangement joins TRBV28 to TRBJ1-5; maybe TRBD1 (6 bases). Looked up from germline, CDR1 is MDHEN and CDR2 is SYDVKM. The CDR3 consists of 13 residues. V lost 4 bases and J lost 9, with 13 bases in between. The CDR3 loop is CASSSFQGRPQHF. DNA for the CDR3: TGTGCCAGCAGTTCTTTTCAGGGGCGGCCCCAGCATTTT.

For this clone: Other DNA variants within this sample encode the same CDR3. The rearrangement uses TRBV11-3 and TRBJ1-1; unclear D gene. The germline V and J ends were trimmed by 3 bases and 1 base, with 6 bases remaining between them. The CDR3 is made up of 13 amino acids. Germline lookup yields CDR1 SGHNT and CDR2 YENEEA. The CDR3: CASSFAGNTEAFF. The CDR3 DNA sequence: TGTGCCAGCAGCTTTGCGGGGAACACTGAAGCTTTCTTT.

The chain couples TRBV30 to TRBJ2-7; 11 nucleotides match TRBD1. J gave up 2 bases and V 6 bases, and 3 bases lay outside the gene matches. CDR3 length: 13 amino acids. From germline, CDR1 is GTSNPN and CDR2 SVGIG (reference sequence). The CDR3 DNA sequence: TGTGCCTGCAGGGACAGGGGGACCTACGAGCAGTACTTC. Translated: CACRDRGTYEQYF.

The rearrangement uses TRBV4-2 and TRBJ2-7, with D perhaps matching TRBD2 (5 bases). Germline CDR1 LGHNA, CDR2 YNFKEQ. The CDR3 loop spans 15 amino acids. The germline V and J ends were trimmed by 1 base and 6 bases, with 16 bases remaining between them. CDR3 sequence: CASSQGMDSSAEQYF. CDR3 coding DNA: TGTGCCAGCAGCCAAGGGATGGACTCCTCGGCCGAGCAGTACTTC.

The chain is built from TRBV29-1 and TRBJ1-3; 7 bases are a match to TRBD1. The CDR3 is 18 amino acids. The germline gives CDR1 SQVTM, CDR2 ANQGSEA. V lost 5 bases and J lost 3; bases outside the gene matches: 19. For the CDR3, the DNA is TGCAGCGTTATGACTTCCCCCGCCAGGGGGTTTGATGGAAACACCATATATTTT. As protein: CSVMTSPARGFDGNTIYF.

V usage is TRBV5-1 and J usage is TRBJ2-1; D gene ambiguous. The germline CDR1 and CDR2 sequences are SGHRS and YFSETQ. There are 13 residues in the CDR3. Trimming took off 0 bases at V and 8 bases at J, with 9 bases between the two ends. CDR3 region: CASSLGAGYEQFF. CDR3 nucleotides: TGCGCCAGCAGCTTGGGGGCAGGCTATGAGCAGTTCTTC.

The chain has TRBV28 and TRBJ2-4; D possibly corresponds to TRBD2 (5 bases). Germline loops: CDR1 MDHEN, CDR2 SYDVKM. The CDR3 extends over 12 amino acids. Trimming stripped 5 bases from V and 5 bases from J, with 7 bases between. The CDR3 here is CASSTRENIQYF. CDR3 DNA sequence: TGTGCCAGCAGTACTAGAGAAAACATTCAGTACTTC. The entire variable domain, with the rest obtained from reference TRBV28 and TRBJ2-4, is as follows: DVKVTQSSRYLVKRTGEKVFLECVQDMDHENMFWYRQDPGLGLRLIYFSYDVKMKEKGDIPEGYSVSREKKERFSLILESASTNQTSMYLCASSTRENIQYFGAGTRLSVL.

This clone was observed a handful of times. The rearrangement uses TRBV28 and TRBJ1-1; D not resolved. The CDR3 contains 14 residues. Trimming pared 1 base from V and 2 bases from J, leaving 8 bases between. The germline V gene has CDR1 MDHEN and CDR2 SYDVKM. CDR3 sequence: CASSLSTRNTEAFF. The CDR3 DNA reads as TGTGCCAGCAGTTTATCGACAAGAAACACTGAAGCTTTCTTT.

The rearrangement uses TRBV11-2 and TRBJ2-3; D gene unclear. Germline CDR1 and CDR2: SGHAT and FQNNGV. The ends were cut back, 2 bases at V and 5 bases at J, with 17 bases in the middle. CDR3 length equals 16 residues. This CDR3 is CASSLKPVRVGDTQYF. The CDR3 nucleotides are TGTGCCAGCAGCTTAAAGCCCGTCCGGGTTGGAGATACGCAGTATTTT.

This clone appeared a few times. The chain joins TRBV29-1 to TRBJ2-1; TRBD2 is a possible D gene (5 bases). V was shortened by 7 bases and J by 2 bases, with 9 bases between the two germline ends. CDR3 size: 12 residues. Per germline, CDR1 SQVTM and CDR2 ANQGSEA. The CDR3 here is CSGAETYNEQFF. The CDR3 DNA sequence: TGCAGCGGAGCGGAAACCTACAATGAGCAGTTCTTC.

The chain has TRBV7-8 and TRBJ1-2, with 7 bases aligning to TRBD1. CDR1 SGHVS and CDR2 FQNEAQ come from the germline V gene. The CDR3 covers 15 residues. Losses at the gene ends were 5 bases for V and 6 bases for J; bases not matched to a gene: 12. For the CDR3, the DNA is TGTGCCAGCAGCCTACCAGGGGGTGGTAGGGATGGCTACACCTTC. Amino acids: CASSLPGGGRDGYTF.

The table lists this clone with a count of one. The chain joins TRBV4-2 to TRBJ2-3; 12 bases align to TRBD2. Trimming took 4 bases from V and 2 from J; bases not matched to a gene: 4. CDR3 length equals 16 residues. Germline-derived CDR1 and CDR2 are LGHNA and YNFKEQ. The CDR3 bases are TGTGCCAGCAGCCCTAGCGGGGGGGCGCTCACAGATACGCAGTATTTT. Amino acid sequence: CASSPSGGALTDTQYF.

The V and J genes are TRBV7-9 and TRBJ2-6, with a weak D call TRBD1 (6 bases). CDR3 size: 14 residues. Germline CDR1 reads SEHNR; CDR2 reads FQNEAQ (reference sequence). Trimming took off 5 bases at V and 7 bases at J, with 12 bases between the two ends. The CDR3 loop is CASSADSLANVLTF. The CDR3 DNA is TGTGCCAGCAGCGCGGACAGCCTAGCCAACGTCCTGACTTTC.

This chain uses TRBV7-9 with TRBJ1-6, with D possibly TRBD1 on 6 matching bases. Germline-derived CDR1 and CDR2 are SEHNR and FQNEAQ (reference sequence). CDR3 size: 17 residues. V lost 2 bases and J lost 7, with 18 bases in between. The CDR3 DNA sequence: TGTGCCAGCAGCTTAACTAGGGGGGGCGCAGGGAATTCACCCCTCCACTTT. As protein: CASSLTRGGAGNSPLHF.

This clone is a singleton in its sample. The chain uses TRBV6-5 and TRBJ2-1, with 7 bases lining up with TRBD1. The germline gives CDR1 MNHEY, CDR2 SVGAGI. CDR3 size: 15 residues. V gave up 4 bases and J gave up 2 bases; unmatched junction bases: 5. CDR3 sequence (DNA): TGTGCCAGCAGTTTCGAGACAGGGCCCTACAATGAGCAGTTCTTC. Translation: CASSFETGPYNEQFF.

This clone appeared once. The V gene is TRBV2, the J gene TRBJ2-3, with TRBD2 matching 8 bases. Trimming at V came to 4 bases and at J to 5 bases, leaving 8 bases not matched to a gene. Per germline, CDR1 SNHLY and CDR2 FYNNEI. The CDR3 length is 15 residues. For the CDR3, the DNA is TGTGCCAGCAGTGGGGCGGGACTAGGGGGAGATACGCAGTATTTT. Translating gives CASSGAGLGGDTQYF.